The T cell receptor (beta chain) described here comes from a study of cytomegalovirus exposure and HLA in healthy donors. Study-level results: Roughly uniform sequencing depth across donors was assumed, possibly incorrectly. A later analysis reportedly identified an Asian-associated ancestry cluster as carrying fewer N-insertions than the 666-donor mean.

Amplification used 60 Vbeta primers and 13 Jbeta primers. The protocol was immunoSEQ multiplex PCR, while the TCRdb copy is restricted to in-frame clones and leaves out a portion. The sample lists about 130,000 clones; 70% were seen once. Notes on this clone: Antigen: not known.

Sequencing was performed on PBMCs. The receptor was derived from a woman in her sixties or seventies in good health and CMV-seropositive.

CDR3 coding DNA: TGTGCCAGCACAAGGACAGCGGATTATTCGGATACGCAGTATTTT. Its translation: CASTRTADYSDTQYF. This sequence joins TRBV27 and TRBJ2-3; D is perhaps TRBD1 (6 bases). V shed 7 bases and J shed 6 bases, with 20 bases lying between them. Germline-derived CDR1 and CDR2 are MNHEY and SMNVEV (reference sequence). The CDR3 has 15 amino acids.